This T cell receptor (beta chain) came from a study of blood T cell repertoires in COVID-19. In the study overall: Both acute and convalescent COVID-19 samples were obtained from the United States, Italy and Spain. Sample material is recorded as cDNA or gDNA derived from T cells, B-cell-depleted T cells, or PBMCs.

As handled by the study authors: Using reference gene primer amplification, nucleated cell counts were estimated. Profiled with immunoSEQ multiplex PCR; TCRdb holds only in-frame clones, not every one. The V and J calls and the clone size are those of that table, but D and trimming were determined from the DNA. Of around 160,000 clones in the sample, around 86% were seen once. Sequenced sample: peripheral blood. The clonotype comes from a man aged 55 to 70 with acute or convalescent COVID-19.

In DNA, the CDR3 is TGTGCCAGCAGTCCAATGGGGCAGTCACCCCTCCACTTT. It specifies CASSPMGQSPLHF. The genes are TRBV6-5 and TRBJ1-6; D perhaps matches TRBD1 (5 bases). CDR3 length: 13 amino acids. The V end was cut by 5 bases, the J end by 10 bases, with 12 bases between. Germline assignment: CDR1 MNHEY and CDR2 SVGAGI.